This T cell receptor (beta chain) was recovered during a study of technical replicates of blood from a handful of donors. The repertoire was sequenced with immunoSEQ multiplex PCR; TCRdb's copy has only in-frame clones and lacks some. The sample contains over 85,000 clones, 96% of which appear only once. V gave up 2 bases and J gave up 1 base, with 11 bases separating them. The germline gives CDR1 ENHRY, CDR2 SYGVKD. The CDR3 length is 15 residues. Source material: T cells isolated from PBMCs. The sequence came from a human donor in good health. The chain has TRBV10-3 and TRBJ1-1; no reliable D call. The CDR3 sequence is CAISEAVSGNTEAFF. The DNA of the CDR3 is TGTGCCATCAGTGAGGCCGTTTCGGGGAACACTGAAGCTTTCTTT.